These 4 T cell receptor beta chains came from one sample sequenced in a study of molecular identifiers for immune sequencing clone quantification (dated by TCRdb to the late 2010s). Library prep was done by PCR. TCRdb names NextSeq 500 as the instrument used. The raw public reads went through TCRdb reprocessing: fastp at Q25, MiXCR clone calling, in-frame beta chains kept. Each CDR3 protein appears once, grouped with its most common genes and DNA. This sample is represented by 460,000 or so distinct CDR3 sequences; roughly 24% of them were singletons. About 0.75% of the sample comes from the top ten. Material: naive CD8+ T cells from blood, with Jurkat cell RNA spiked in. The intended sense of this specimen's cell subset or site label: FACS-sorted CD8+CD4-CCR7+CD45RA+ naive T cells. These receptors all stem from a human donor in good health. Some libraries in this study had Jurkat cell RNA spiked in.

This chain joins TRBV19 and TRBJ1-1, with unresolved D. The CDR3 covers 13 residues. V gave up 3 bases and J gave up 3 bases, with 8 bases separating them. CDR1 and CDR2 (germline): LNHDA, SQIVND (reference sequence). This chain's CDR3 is CASSMALDTEAFF. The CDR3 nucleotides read TGTGCCAGTAGTATGGCCCTGGACACTGAAGCTTTCTTT.

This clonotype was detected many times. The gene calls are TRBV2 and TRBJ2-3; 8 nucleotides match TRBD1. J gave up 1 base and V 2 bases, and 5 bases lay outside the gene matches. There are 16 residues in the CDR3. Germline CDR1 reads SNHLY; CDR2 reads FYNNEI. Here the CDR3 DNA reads TGTGCCAGCAGTGAATCAAGGGGACAGGGCACAGATACGCAGTATTTT. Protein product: CASSESRGQGTDTQYF.

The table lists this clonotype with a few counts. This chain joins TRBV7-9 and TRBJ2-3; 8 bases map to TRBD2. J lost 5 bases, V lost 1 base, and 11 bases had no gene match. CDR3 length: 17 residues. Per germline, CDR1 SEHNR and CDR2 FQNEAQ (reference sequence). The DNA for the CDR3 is TGTGCCAGCAGCTTAGACTTAACGGGAGGGCCTGGAGATACGCAGTATTTT. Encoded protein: CASSLDLTGGPGDTQYF.

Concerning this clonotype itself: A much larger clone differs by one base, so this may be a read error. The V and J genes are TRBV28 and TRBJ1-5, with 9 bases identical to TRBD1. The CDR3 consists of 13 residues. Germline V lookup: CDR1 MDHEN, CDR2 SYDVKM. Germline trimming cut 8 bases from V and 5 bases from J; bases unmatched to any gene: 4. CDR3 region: CASGDREYQPQHF. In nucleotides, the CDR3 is TGTGCCAGCGGGGACAGGGAGTATCAGCCCCAGCATTTT.